This TCR beta chain is drawn from a study of OX40 agonist ivuxolimab in advanced cancers. Study overall: A mean age of around 66 years, range about 23 to 90, was recorded, and approximately 79% were male.

Points on this clone: Its specificity is unknown.

Looked up from germline, CDR1 is SGHTA and CDR2 is FQGNSA. Between the trimmed V and J ends, which lost 6 bases and 1 base, there was a span of 10 bases. This CDR3 has 15 amino acids. Study-wide findings and caveats: More expanded clones were found, on average, in CD8+ than in CD4+ T cells.

Assay used: immunoSEQ multiplex PCR; TCRdb lists only in-frame clones, some missing. The table includes 65,000 to 90,000 clones, more than 80% detected once. The TCR was taken from an adult with an advanced solid tumor such as melanoma, head and neck, liver or kidney cancer. Here the sequenced sample was CD4+ or CD8+ T cells sorted from blood, taken in a trial of the OX40 agonist ivuxolimab. The rearrangement joins TRBV7-2 to TRBJ2-6, with D perhaps matching TRBD1 or TRBD2 (6 bases each). In nucleotides, the CDR3 is TGTGCCAGCAGTATAGGGGGGTCTGGGGCCAACGTCCTGACTTTC. This gives the protein CASSIGGSGANVLTF. Full variable domain (rest looked up from reference TRBV7-2 and TRBJ2-6): GAGVSQSPSNKVTEKGKDVELRCDPISGHTALYWYRQSLGQGLEFLIYFQGNSAPDKSGLPSDRFSAERTGGSVSTLTIQRTQQEDSAVYLCASSIGGSGANVLTFGAGSRLTVL.